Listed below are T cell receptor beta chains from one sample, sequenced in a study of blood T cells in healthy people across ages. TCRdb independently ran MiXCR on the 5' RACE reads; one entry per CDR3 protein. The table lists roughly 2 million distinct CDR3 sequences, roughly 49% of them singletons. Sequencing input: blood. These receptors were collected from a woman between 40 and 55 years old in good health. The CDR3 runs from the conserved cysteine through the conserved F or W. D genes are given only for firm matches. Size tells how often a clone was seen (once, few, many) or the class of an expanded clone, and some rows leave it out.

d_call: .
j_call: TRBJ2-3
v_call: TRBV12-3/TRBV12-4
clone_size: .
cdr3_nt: TGTGCCAGCAAGGTCCGGACGGGGGGCACAGATACGCAGTATTTT
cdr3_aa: CASKVRTGGTDTQYF

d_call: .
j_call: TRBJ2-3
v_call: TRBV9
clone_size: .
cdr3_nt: TGTGCCAGCAGGCCCATGGTTACAGATACGCAGTATTTT
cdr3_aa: CASRPMVTDTQYF

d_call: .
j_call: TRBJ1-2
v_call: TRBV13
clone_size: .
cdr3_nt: TGTGCCAGCAGCTTAACCGGGGATGCTAACTATGGCTACACCTTC
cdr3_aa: CASSLTGDANYGYTF

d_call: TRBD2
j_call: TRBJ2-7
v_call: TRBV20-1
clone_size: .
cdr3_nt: TGCAGTGCTAGCTCCGGACTAGCGGTGCGCGAGCAGTACTTC
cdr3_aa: CSASSGLAVREQYF

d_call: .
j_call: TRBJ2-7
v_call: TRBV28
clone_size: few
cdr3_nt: TGTGCCAGCACCTTTGAAAGGGGCCTCTACGAGCAGTACTTC
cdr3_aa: CASTFERGLYEQYF

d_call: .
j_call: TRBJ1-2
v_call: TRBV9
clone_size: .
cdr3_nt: TGTGCCGGCAGCGTTTCAGGAGCTAACTATGGCTACACCTTC
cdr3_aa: CAGSVSGANYGYTF

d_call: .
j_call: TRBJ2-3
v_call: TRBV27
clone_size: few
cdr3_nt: TGTGCCAGCAGTCTAGGACGGACGGCGGTCCCCACAGATACGCAGTATTTT
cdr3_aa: CASSLGRTAVPTDTQYF

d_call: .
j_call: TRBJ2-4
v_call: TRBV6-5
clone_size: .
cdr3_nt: TGTGCCAGCAGTTACCTGGACCAAGCCAAAAACATTCAGTACTTC
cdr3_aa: CASSYLDQAKNIQYF

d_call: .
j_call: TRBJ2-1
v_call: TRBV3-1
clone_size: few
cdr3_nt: TGTGCCAGCAGCCAGGCCTCGGTGGGCGAGCAGTTCTTC
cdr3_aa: CASSQASVGEQFF

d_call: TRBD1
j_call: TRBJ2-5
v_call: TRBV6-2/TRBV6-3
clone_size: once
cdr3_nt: TGTGCCAGCGCTAGGGGGACAGACACGTACCAAGAGACCCAGTACTTC
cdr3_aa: CASARGTDTYQETQYF

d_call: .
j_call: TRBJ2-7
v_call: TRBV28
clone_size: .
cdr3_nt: TGTGCCAGCACACACTACCCCGCCTACGAGCAGTACTTC
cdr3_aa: CASTHYPAYEQYF

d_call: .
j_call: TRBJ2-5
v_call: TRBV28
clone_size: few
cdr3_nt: TGTGCCAGCAGTTTACTCCCAATGGGCCAAGAGACCCAGTACTTC
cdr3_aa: CASSLLPMGQETQYF

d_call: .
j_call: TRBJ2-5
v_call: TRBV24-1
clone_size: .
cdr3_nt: TGTGTCACCAGTGATCTCGGCGGGACCCAGTACTTC
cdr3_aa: CVTSDLGGTQYF

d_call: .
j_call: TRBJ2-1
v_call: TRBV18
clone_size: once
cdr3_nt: TGTGCCAGCTCACCGATCCAGGCTGAGCAGTTCTTC
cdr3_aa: CASSPIQAEQFF

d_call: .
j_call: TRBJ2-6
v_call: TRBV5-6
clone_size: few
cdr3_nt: TGTGCCAGCAGCCTCCTTTGGGGGGCCAACGTCCTGACTTTC
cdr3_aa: CASSLLWGANVLTF

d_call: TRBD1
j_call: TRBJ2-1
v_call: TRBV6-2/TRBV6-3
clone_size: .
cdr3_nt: TGTGCCAGCAGTTTAAGGACAGGGGGAATCGATGAGCAGTTCTTC
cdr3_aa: CASSLRTGGIDEQFF

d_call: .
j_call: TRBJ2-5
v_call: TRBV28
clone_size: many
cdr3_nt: TGTGCCAGCAGTCCCGGCGGCGCGGAGACCCAGTACTTC
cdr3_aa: CASSPGGAETQYF

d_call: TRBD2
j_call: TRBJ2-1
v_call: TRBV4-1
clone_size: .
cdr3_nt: TGCGCCAGCAGCCAGGCATCACCCTTTAGCGGGGGGGCCGTTTACAATGAGCAGTTCTTC
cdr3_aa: CASSQASPFSGGAVYNEQFF

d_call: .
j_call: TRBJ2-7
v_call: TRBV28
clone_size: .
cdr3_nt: TGTGCCAGCAGAAGGGGGGGCGGCTACGAGCAGTACTTC
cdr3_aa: CASRRGGGYEQYF

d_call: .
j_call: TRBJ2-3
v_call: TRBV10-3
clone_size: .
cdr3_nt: TGTGCCACATCACAAGGGGGGGGCACAGATATGCAGTATTTT
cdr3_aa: CATSQGGGTDMQYF

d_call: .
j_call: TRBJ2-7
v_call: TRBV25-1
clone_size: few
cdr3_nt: TGTGCCAGCAGTGAAACCGGGGGCCACGAGCAGTACTTC
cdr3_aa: CASSETGGHEQYF

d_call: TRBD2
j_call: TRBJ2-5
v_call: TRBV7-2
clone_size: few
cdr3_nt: TGTGCCAGCAGCTTCCCGACTAGCGGGGCCGAGACCCAGTACTTC
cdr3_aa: CASSFPTSGAETQYF

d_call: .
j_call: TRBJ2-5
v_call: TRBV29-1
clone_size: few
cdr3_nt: TGCAGCGTTGAGGGAAGCGTAGAGACCCAGTACTTC
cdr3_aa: CSVEGSVETQYF

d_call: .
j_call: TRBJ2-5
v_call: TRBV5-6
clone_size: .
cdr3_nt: TGTGCCAGCAGGCCCACACAGGGTGGCCAAGAGACCCAGTACTTC
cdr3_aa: CASRPTQGGQETQYF

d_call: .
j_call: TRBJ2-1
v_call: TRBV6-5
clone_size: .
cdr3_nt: TGTGCCAGCAGTTATACTCTCGGCAATGAGCAGTTCTTC
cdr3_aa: CASSYTLGNEQFF

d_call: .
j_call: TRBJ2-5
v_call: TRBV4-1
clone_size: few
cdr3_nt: TGCGCCAGCAGCCAATTCGGTAGGGGATTAGGCGAGACCCAGTACTTC
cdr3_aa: CASSQFGRGLGETQYF

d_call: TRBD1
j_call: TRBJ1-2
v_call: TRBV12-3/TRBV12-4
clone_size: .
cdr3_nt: TGTGCCAGCAGCCGATTGACAGGGTCCTCGGCAGGCTACACCTTC
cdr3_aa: CASSRLTGSSAGYTF

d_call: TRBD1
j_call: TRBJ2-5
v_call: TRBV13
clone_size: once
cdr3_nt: TGTGCCAGCAGCCTCTGGACAGGGGAAGAGCAGTACTTC
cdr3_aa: CASSLWTGEEQYF

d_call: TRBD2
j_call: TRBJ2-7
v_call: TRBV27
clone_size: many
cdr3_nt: TGTGCCAGCAGTCTTGGGACTAGCGGATACGAGCAGTACTTC
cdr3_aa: CASSLGTSGYEQYF

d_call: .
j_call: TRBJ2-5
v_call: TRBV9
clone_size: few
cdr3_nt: TGTGCCAGCAGCGCAGGGGTATTGGAGACCCAGTACTTC
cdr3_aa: CASSAGVLETQYF

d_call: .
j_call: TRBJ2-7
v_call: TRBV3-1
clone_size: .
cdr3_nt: TGTGCCAGCAGCCCGCGATCGTGGACGGGAGAGCAGTACTTC
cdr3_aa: CASSPRSWTGEQYF

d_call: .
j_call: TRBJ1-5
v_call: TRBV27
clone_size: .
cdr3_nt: TGTGCCAGCAGTGTACAGGGAGATAGCAATCAGCCCCAGCATTTT
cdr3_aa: CASSVQGDSNQPQHF

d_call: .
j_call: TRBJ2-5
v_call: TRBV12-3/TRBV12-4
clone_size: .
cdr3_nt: TGTGCCAGCAGATTCGAAAAGCCACCCTACGGGACCCAGTACTTC
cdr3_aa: CASRFEKPPYGTQYF

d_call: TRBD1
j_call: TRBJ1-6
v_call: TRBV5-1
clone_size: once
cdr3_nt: TGCGCCAGCAGCCCGACAGGGAAAGATAATTCACCCCTCCACTTT
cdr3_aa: CASSPTGKDNSPLHF

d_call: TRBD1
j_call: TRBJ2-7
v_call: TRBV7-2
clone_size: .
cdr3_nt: TGTGCCAGCCAACAAGCCACAGGGGGGTACGAGCAGTACTTC
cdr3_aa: CASQQATGGYEQYF

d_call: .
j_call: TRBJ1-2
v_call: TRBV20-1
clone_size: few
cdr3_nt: TGCAGTGCTCCCTACCTACAGGGACCGGGTGGCTACACCTTC
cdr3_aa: CSAPYLQGPGGYTF

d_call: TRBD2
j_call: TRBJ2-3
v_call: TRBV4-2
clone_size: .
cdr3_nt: TGTGCCAGCAGCCAAATTAGCGGGGGGGCCCAAGATACGCAGTATTTT
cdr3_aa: CASSQISGGAQDTQYF

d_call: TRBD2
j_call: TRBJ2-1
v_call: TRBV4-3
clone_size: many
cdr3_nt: TGCGCCAGCAGCTGGGGGGGCTACAATGAGCAGTTCTTC
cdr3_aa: CASSWGGYNEQFF

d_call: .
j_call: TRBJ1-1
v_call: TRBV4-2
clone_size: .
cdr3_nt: TGTGTCAGCAGCCAAGGCCGTGCGAACACTGAAGCTTTCTTT
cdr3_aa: CVSSQGRANTEAFF

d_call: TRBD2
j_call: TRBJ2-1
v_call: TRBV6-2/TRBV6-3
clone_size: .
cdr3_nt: TGTGCCAGCAAATCTAGCGGACCCTCCTACAATGAGCAGTTCTTC
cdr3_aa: CASKSSGPSYNEQFF

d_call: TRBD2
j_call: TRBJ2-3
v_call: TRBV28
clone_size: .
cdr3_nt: TGTGCCAGCAGTTTAACGTTAGCGGGGCCCCGGGGAGATACGCAGTATTTT
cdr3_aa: CASSLTLAGPRGDTQYF

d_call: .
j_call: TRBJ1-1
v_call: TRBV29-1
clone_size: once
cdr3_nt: TGCAGCGTTGAAGATCGATTCGCGGACTTGAACACTGAAGCTTTCTTT
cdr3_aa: CSVEDRFADLNTEAFF

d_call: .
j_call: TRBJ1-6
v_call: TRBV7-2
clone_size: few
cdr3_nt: TGTGCCAGCAGCTTAGGTGGCGGGTTGCAATCACCCCTCCACTTT
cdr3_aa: CASSLGGGLQSPLHF

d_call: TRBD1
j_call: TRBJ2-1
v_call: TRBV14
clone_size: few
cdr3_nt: TGTGCCAGCAGCGAAAAGTGGGGGACAGGTAACTACAATGAGCAGTTCTTC
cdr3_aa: CASSEKWGTGNYNEQFF

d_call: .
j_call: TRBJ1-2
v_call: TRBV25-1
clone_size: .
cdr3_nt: TGTGCCAGCAATGACCGGAGGAGCGGCTACACCTTC
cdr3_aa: CASNDRRSGYTF

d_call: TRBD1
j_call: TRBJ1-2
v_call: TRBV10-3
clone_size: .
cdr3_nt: TGTGCCATCACTGAGCTACAGGGGACTAACTATGGCTACACCTTC
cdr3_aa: CAITELQGTNYGYTF

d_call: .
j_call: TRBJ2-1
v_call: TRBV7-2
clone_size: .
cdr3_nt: TGTGCCAGCAGCCCCCGGAGGGGTGAGCAGTTCTTC
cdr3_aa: CASSPRRGEQFF

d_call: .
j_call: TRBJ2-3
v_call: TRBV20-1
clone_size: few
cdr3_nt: TGCAGTGCTACCGATAATCGGGAAGGCGATACGCAGTATTTT
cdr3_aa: CSATDNREGDTQYF

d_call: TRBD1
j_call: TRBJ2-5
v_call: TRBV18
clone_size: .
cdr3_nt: TGTGCCAGCTCCCATCTACAGGGGTTTGAGACCCAGTACTTC
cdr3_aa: CASSHLQGFETQYF

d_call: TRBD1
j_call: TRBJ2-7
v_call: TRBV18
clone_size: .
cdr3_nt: TGTGCCAGCTCACCGGACAGGGGAAGCTCCGAGCAGTACTTC
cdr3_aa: CASSPDRGSSEQYF

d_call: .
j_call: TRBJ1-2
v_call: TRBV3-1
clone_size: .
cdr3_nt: TGTGCCAGCAGCCAAGGGATGGATCAAAACTATGGCTACACCTTC
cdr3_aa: CASSQGMDQNYGYTF

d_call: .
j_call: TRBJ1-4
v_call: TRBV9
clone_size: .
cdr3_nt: TGTGCCAGCAGCGTAGGCCCCCAGGTCAGCGGGGGTAATGAAAAACTGTTTTTT
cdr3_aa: CASSVGPQVSGGNEKLFF